Shown below are 27 T cell receptor beta chains from a single sample sequenced in a study of T cell responses to AZD1222 COVID-19 vaccine. TCRdb's table, derived via immunoSEQ multiplex PCR, lists solely in-frame clones and lacks some. The table has about 110,000 clones, roughly 82% seen once. Sequenced here: peripheral blood, sampled on day 0 of AZD1222 vaccination. These receptors were collected from an adult in good health.

CDR3 DNA: TGTGCCAGCAGTGATGACCGGTACAATGAGCAGTTCTTC. Its protein is CASSDDRYNEQFF. The chain recombines TRBV2 with TRBJ2-1; D is ambiguous. This CDR3 region has 13 residues. Trimming removed 3 bases at V and 4 bases at J, with 7 bases between. In germline, CDR1 is SNHLY, CDR2 FYNNEI. Filled out from reference TRBV2 and TRBJ2-1, the complete variable domain reads EPEVTQTPSHQVTQMGQEVILRCVPISNHLYFYWYRQILGQKVEFLVSFYNNEISEKSEIFDDQFSVERPDGSNFTLKIRSTKLEDSAMYFCASSDDRYNEQFFGPGTRLTVL.

The chain couples TRBV30 to TRBJ2-2; D call uncertain. Trimming removed 3 bases from V and 6 bases from J, with 14 bases in between. Germline values: CDR1 GTSNPN, CDR2 SVGIG (reference sequence). This CDR3 spans 14 amino acids. The DNA of the CDR3 is TGTGCCTGGAGGGGCCGAGGTTGGGCCGGGGAGCTGTTTTTT. This sequence encodes CAWRGRGWAGELFF.

This clone was detected only once. The V gene is TRBV5-6, the J gene TRBJ1-1; D may be TRBD1 (5 bases). V was trimmed by 0 bases and J by 1 base, leaving 7 bases between them. The CDR3 has 14 residues. Germline CDR1 and CDR2: SGHDT and YYEEEE. CDR3 nucleotide sequence: TGTGCCAGCAGCTTGGGACAGAAGAACACTGAAGCTTTCTTT. This encodes CASSLGQKNTEAFF. Drawing the rest from reference TRBV5-6 and TRBJ1-1, the complete variable domain is DAGVTQSPTHLIKTRGQQVTLRCSPKSGHDTVSWYQQALGQGPQFIFQYYEEEERQRGNFPDRFSGHQFPNYSSELNVNALLLGDSALYLCASSLGQKNTEAFFGQGTRLTVV.

The genes are TRBV11-3 and TRBJ2-3; 9 nucleotides line up with TRBD1. The CDR3 totals 17 residues. Germline V gives CDR1 SGHNT, CDR2 YENEEA. V was clipped by 5 bases and J by 1 base; unmatched bases: 10. CDR3 sequence reads: CASSQRPGQGGTDTQYF. In DNA form, the CDR3 reads TGTGCCAGCAGCCAAAGGCCGGGACAGGGAGGCACAGATACGCAGTATTTT. The entire variable domain, with the rest obtained from reference TRBV11-3 and TRBJ2-3, is as follows: EAGVVQSPRYKIIEKKQPVAFWCNPISGHNTLYWYLQNLGQGPELLIRYENEEAVDDSQLPKDRFSAERLKGVDSTLKIQPAELGDSAVYLCASSQRPGQGGTDTQYFGPGTRLTVL.

CDR3 DNA: TGCGCCAGCAGCCAAGAGACTAGCGGGGGGCTCACCGGGGAGCTGTTTTTT. It encodes CASSQETSGGLTGELFF. The V and J genes are TRBV4-3 and TRBJ2-2, with TRBD2 matching over 13 bases. This CDR3 contains 17 residues. The germline gives CDR1 LGHNA, CDR2 YSLEER. The V segment lost 0 bases and the J segment 4 bases; nucleotides outside the gene matches: 2.

The rearrangement uses TRBV5-1 and TRBJ1-2; D is unresolved. The CDR3 length is 16 residues. Trimming removed 2 bases at V and 1 base at J, with 15 bases between. The germline V gene has CDR1 SGHRS and CDR2 YFSETQ. In DNA, the CDR3 is TGCGCCAGCAGCTTTTCCTTCCGGGATCATAACTATGGCTACACCTTC. This codes for CASSFSFRDHNYGYTF.

CDR3 nucleotides: TGTGCCAGTAGTATTGCGGGGGCGGGGTATCAGCCCCAGCATTTT. It yields the protein CASSIAGAGYQPQHF. The genes are TRBV19 and TRBJ1-5, with TRBD1 as a possible D gene (6 bases). Germline CDR1 LNHDA, CDR2 SQIVND (reference sequence). The CDR3 contains 15 residues. V was shortened by 3 bases and J by 5 bases, with 14 bases between the two germline ends.

Only one count was recorded for this clone. The J gene is TRBJ2-1, the V gene TRBV11-2, with D maybe TRBD1 (6 bases). Germline-derived CDR1 and CDR2 are SGHAT and FQNNGV. The CDR3 extends over 13 amino acids. Trimming left V 0 bases short and J 10 bases short, with 10 bases between. In nucleotides, the CDR3 is TGTGCCAGCAGCTTAGATTATAGGGGGGAGCAGTTCTTC. Residues: CASSLDYRGEQFF.

This clone was seen a single time. The rearrangement joins TRBV7-2 to TRBJ1-4; tentative D call: TRBD1 (6 bases). Germline CDR1 SGHTA, CDR2 FQGNSA. V lost 2 bases and J 5 bases, leaving 9 bases between the germline ends. This CDR3 is 14 amino acids long. For the CDR3, the DNA is TGTGCCAGCAGCTTATTAACAGGGAATGAAAAACTGTTTTTT. Its protein is CASSLLTGNEKLFF.

This chain links TRBV19 with TRBJ1-5; D perhaps matches TRBD1 (6 bases). Trimming left V 7 bases short and J 0 bases short, with 10 bases between. Germline CDR1 and CDR2: LNHDA and SQIVND (reference sequence). This CDR3 contains 14 residues. The CDR3 here is CASTQGGSNQPQHF. The CDR3 DNA follows: TGTGCCAGTACCCAAGGGGGTAGCAATCAGCCCCAGCATTTT. Full variable domain (missing parts from reference TRBV19 and TRBJ1-5): DGGITQSPKYLFRKEGQNVTLSCEQNLNHDAMYWYRQDPGQGLRLIYYSQIVNDFQKGDIAEGYSVSREKKESFPLTVTSAQKNPTAFYLCASTQGGSNQPQHFGDGTRLSIL.

This clone was detected only once. The rearrangement joins TRBV5-1 to TRBJ1-4, with a weak D call TRBD1 (5 bases). The CDR3 extends over 13 amino acids. Trimming took 0 bases from V and 8 from J, leaving 8 bases between them. Germline V gene sequence: CDR1 SGHRS, CDR2 YFSETQ. The CDR3 sequence: CASSLGQWEKLFF. CDR3 nucleotide sequence: TGCGCCAGCAGCTTGGGACAGTGGGAAAAACTGTTTTTT.

This rearrangement joins TRBV13 to TRBJ2-1; a possible D gene is TRBD1 (6 bases). This CDR3 spans 12 amino acids. Germline V CDR1 and CDR2: PRHDT, FYEKMQ (reference sequence). Trimming stripped 8 bases from V and 4 bases from J, with 9 bases between. CDR3 residues: CASGGQYNEQFF. CDR3 DNA: TGTGCCAGCGGGGGACAATACAATGAGCAGTTCTTC.

The J gene is TRBJ2-7, the V gene TRBV7-2, with D perhaps TRBD1 or TRBD2 (5 bases each). Germline V gives CDR1 SGHTA, CDR2 FQGNSA. CDR3 length equals 15 residues. V shed 9 bases and J shed 8 bases, with 26 bases lying between them. CDR3 sequence (DNA): TGTGCCAGAGTAGGCTGGGGTGAACGGGGCCACAAGCAGTACTTC. This sequence encodes CARVGWGERGHKQYF.

The chain uses TRBV30 and TRBJ2-3, with 7 nucleotides matching TRBD1. Germline V lookup: CDR1 GTSNPN, CDR2 SVGIG (reference sequence). The CDR3 consists of 13 residues. V shed 8 bases and J 1 base; nucleotides not matched to a gene: 6. The CDR3 sequence: CARTGMGTDTQYF. CDR3 in DNA: TGTGCCCGGACAGGCATGGGCACAGATACGCAGTATTTT.

This clone appeared once. V gene TRBV5-4 combines with J gene TRBJ2-5, with 7 bases aligning to TRBD1. The germline V gene encodes CDR1 SGHNT and CDR2 YYREEE (reference sequence). V was pared by 0 bases and J by 1 base, with 3 bases of the junction left unmatched. This CDR3 spans 15 amino acids. The CDR3 coding sequence is TGTGCCAGCAGCTTGGAGGCAGGGGGCCAAGAGACCCAGTACTTC. It is translated as CASSLEAGGQETQYF.

In regard to this clone: Different DNA sequences within this sample yield the same CDR3. V is TRBV5-5 and J is TRBJ2-7, with D unclear. The CDR3 has 12 amino acids. Trimming shortened V by 0 bases and J by 3 bases, and 4 bases separated the two germline ends. Germline V gene sequence: CDR1 SGHKS, CDR2 YYEKEE (reference sequence). The CDR3 here is CASSLDIYEQYF. CDR3 nucleotides: TGTGCCAGCAGCTTGGACATCTACGAGCAGTACTTC.

In regard to this clone: Other DNA sequences of this sample code for an identical CDR3. The V call is TRBV27, the J call TRBJ1-1; D may be TRBD1 (6 bases). The CDR3 runs 13 residues. Trimming removed 3 bases from V and 4 bases from J, with 9 bases in between. Germline CDR1 reads MNHEY; CDR2 reads SMNVEV (reference sequence). The CDR3 DNA is TGTGCCAGCAGTTTCAGGGGAGGCACTGAAGCTTTCTTT. Amino acid sequence: CASSFRGGTEAFF.

The gene calls are TRBV18 and TRBJ2-5; D perhaps matches TRBD1 (6 bases). Looked up from germline, CDR1 is KGHSH and CDR2 is LQKENI. The length of the CDR3 is 14 residues. V lost 3 bases and J 2 bases, leaving 10 bases between the germline ends. The CDR3 DNA sequence: TGTGCCAGCTCACCCCAGGGGCGTCAAGAGACCCAGTACTTC. This codes for CASSPQGRQETQYF.

This clone was observed once. The chain couples TRBV5-6 to TRBJ1-1, with TRBD1 matching 7 bases. The length of the CDR3 is 12 residues. V was clipped by 5 bases and J by 6 bases; unmatched bases: 4. The germline V gene encodes CDR1 SGHDT and CDR2 YYEEEE. CDR3 loop: CASRQGKAEAFF. In DNA, the CDR3 is TGTGCCAGCAGACAGGGGAAGGCTGAAGCTTTCTTT.

This chain links TRBV15 with TRBJ1-1; the D gene is possibly TRBD1 (6 bases). Germline assignment: CDR1 LNHNV and CDR2 YYDKDF (reference sequence). The CDR3 has 12 residues. The V and J ends lost 8 bases and 4 bases respectively, with 11 bases between them. CDR3 sequence (DNA): TGTGCCACCGCGGACAGAGCCACTGAAGCTTTCTTT. Its protein is CATADRATEAFF.

Only a few counts were recorded for this clone. This rearrangement joins TRBV5-1 to TRBJ1-4; 11 bases align to TRBD1. Germline V gives CDR1 SGHRS, CDR2 YFSETQ. V lost 3 bases to trimming and J lost 0 bases; unmatched junction nucleotides: 1. This CDR3 is built from 16 residues. The CDR3 DNA is TGCGCCAGCAGCTGGGGACAGGGGGCAACTAATGAAAAACTGTTTTTT. Protein sequence: CASSWGQGATNEKLFF.

The chain recombines TRBV5-1 with TRBJ1-4; D call uncertain. Germline values: CDR1 SGHRS, CDR2 YFSETQ. The CDR3 covers 14 residues. V was pared by 0 bases and J by 5 bases, with 8 bases between. CDR3 loop: CASSLGGPNEKLFF. As DNA, the CDR3 is TGCGCCAGCAGCTTGGGGGGTCCGAATGAAAAACTGTTTTTT.

V is TRBV5-6 and J is TRBJ2-7, with 10 bases that match TRBD1. This CDR3 is built from 15 residues. V was pared by 3 bases and J by 4 bases, with 7 bases of the junction left unmatched. Germline-derived CDR1 and CDR2 are SGHDT and YYEEEE. The chain's CDR3 is CASSWTGTGVYEQYF. The CDR3 bases are TGTGCCAGCAGCTGGACCGGGACAGGGGTGTACGAGCAGTACTTC.

The chain joins TRBV5-6 to TRBJ2-7, with 9 bases lining up with TRBD2. The germline V gene encodes CDR1 SGHDT and CDR2 YYEEEE. The V and J ends lost 6 bases and 0 bases, in that order; junction bases with no gene match: 10. CDR3 length equals 16 residues. The CDR3 DNA reads as TGTGCCAGCAAAGGTAGCGGGGGAAGGAGCTCCTACGAGCAGTACTTC. As protein: CASKGSGGRSSYEQYF.

The rearrangement uses TRBV24-1 and TRBJ2-7; maybe TRBD2 (7 bases). This CDR3 is built from 12 residues. CDR1 is KGHDR and CDR2 is SFDVKD in the germline V gene. V was cut by 8 bases and J by 6 bases, with 13 bases left in between. The CDR3 bases are TGTGCCACCACGGTGGGGGGGCCCGAGCAGTACTTC. The encoded protein is CATTVGGPEQYF.

The J gene is TRBJ2-7, the V gene TRBV6-2 or TRBV6-3, with D possibly TRBD1 on 5 matching bases. Germline assignment: CDR1 MNHEY and CDR2 SVGEGT. Trimming cost V 4 bases and J 3 bases, with 13 bases left between them. CDR3 size: 14 residues. CDR3 protein: CASSSLGLYYEQYF. The CDR3 DNA is TGTGCCAGCAGTTCGTTGGGGCTATACTACGAGCAGTACTTC.

The chain is built from TRBV19 and TRBJ1-4; no clear D. With 6 bases removed from V and 7 bases from J, the gap between germline ends came to 21 bases. The length of the CDR3 is 16 residues. Germline values: CDR1 LNHDA, CDR2 SQIVND (reference sequence). The CDR3 protein is CASSQVQTTAGEKLFF. The CDR3, as DNA: TGTGCCAGTAGCCAGGTACAGACTACCGCGGGTGAAAAACTGTTTTTT.